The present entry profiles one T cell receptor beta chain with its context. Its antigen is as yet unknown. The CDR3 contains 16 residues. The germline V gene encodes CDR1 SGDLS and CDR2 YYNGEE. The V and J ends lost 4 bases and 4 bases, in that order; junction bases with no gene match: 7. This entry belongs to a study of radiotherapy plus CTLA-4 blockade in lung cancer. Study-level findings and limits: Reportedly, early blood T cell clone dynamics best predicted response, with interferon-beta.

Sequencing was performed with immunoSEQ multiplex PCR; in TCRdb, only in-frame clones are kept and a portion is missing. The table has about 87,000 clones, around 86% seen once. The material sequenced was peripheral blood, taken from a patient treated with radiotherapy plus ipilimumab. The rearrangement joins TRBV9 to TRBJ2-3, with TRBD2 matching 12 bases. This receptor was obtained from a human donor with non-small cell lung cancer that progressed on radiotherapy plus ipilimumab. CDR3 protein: CASSSSTSGGSDTQYF. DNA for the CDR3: TGTGCCAGCAGCTCCTCGACTAGCGGGGGCTCAGATACGCAGTATTTT.